What follows are 18 T cell receptor beta chains derived from one specimen sequenced in a study of T-cell memory formation after mild COVID-19. MiXCR was run by TCRdb on the 5' RACE reads, yielding one entry per CDR3 protein. Of roughly 89,000 distinct CDR3 sequences listed, around 16% are singletons. Sequenced material: PBMCs or a T cell subset sorted from them (not recorded which). The receptors stem from a man younger than 30 who had mild COVID-19 (a few samples of this study predate the infection). Cell type and time point are not known.

The V call is TRBV6-2 or TRBV6-3, the J call TRBJ2-3, with D perhaps matching TRBD1 (5 bases). In germline, CDR1 is MNHEY, CDR2 SVGEGT. The CDR3 spans 17 residues. Trimming pared 2 bases from V and 0 bases from J, leaving 15 bases between. CDR3 region: CASSYPELSGSTDTQYF. Here the CDR3 DNA reads TGTGCCAGCAGTTACCCGGAGTTATCAGGGAGCACAGATACGCAGTATTTT.

The sample holds a few counts of this clonotype. V gene TRBV6-5 combines with J gene TRBJ1-1; weak D call: TRBD1 (6 bases). The V gene lost 2 bases and the J gene lost 4 bases, with 23 bases spanning the gap. The CDR3 is made up of 18 amino acids. Germline loops: CDR1 MNHEY, CDR2 SVGAGI. The DNA of the CDR3 is TGTGCCAGCAGTTACACGGGACACGGAACCGGAGGAGGCACTGAAGCTTTCTTT. As protein: CASSYTGHGTGGGTEAFF.

This clonotype showed up just a few times. The chain combines TRBV29-1 with TRBJ1-2, with unresolved D. From germline, CDR1 is SQVTM and CDR2 ANQGSEA. The CDR3 totals 12 residues. V lost 4 bases and J 4 bases, leaving 10 bases between the germline ends. CDR3: CSVGDGSYGYTF. The CDR3 region has the DNA TGCAGCGTTGGCGACGGTAGCTATGGCTACACCTTC.

CDR3 sequence reads: CASSDETGGNQPQHF. In DNA form, the CDR3 reads TGCGCCAGCAGTGACGAGACAGGGGGGAATCAGCCCCAGCATTTT. The rearrangement uses TRBV10-2 and TRBJ1-5; 9 bases fit TRBD1. Trimming took 3 bases from V and 4 from J; bases not matched to a gene: 4. Germline loops: CDR1 WSHSY, CDR2 SAAADI. CDR3 length: 15 residues.

This clonotype showed up just a few times. This chain uses TRBV28 with TRBJ1-3; D is uncertain. Trimming cost V 2 bases and J 4 bases, with 3 bases left between them. Germline loops: CDR1 MDHEN, CDR2 SYDVKM. The CDR3 is 12 residues long. This chain's CDR3 is CASSLAGNTIYF. The CDR3 DNA follows: TGTGCCAGCAGTTTAGCCGGAAACACCATATATTTT.

The table lists this clonotype with many counts. The chain joins TRBV7-2 to TRBJ2-1, with 11 nucleotides matching TRBD2. The CDR3 totals 15 residues. Losses at the gene ends were 3 bases for V and 4 bases for J; bases not matched to a gene: 2. Germline loops: CDR1 SGHTA, CDR2 FQGNSA. The CDR3 bases are TGTGCCAGCAGCTTTAGCGGGGGGGAGTACAATGAGCAGTTCTTC. Residues: CASSFSGGEYNEQFF.

This clonotype was counted many times. The rearrangement joins TRBV6-5 to TRBJ1-6; D is uncertain. Trimming shortened V by 5 bases and J by 3 bases, and 8 bases separated the two germline ends. The length of the CDR3 is 14 residues. Germline CDR1 and CDR2: MNHEY and SVGAGI. CDR3 protein: CASSPGYYNSPLHF. The CDR3 DNA sequence: TGTGCCAGCAGTCCCGGCTACTATAATTCACCCCTCCACTTT.

There are a few counts of this clonotype. The V and J genes are TRBV11-2 and TRBJ1-1; D is unresolved. The CDR3 has 15 residues. Deletions cut 6 bases from V and 5 bases from J, with 19 bases between. In germline, CDR1 is SGHAT, CDR2 FQNNGV. CDR3 loop: CASRMAVGNVTEAFF. The DNA of the CDR3 is TGTGCCAGCAGAATGGCGGTGGGGAATGTGACTGAAGCTTTCTTT.

In its sample, this clonotype was seen a few times. The chain has TRBV7-6 and TRBJ1-2; 7 bases agree with TRBD1. This CDR3 is built from 11 residues. The V gene's germline CDR1 is SGHVS and CDR2 FNYEAQ. V lost 10 bases, J lost 6 bases, and 5 bases stayed unmatched. The CDR3 protein is CATTGAHGYTF. The CDR3 nucleotides read TGTGCCACTACAGGGGCTCATGGCTACACCTTC.

The gene calls are TRBV29-1 and TRBJ1-4; the D gene is possibly TRBD1 (5 bases). Germline loops: CDR1 SQVTM, CDR2 ANQGSEA. Trimming shortened V by 4 bases and J by 8 bases, and 11 bases separated the two germline ends. CDR3 length: 12 residues. In DNA, the CDR3 is TGCAGCGTTGGGACGGGGGACGAAAAACTGTTTTTT. Amino acid sequence: CSVGTGDEKLFF. Variable domain in full (rest from reference TRBV29-1 and TRBJ1-4): SAVISQKPSRDICQRGTSLTIQCQVDSQVTMMFWYRQQPGQSLTLIATANQGSEATYESGFVIDKFPISRPNLTFSTLTVSNMSPEDSSIYLCSVGTGDEKLFFGSGTQLSVL.

This clonotype was seen many times. The chain combines TRBV9 with TRBJ2-3; 13 positions agree with TRBD2. The germline V gene encodes CDR1 SGDLS and CDR2 YYNGEE. The CDR3 has 16 residues. Germline trimming cut 4 bases from V and 6 bases from J; bases unmatched to any gene: 8. The CDR3 bases are TGTGCCAGCAGCCCGCCGACTAGCGGGGGGTGGGATACGCAGTATTTT. Protein: CASSPPTSGGWDTQYF.

This rearrangement joins TRBV2 to TRBJ2-6; unclear D gene. V lost 4 bases to trimming and J lost 0 bases, with 4 bases between them. This CDR3 region has 14 residues. The germline CDR1 and CDR2 sequences are SNHLY and FYNNEI. In nucleotides, the CDR3 is TGTGCCAGCAGTGCGAGCTCTGGGGCCAACGTCCTGACTTTC. Encoded protein: CASSASSGANVLTF.

This clonotype was detected a few times. The chain joins TRBV7-9 to TRBJ2-5; 8 nucleotides agree with TRBD1. V shed 4 bases, J shed 5 bases, and the junction held 9 bases outside the gene matches. The germline gives CDR1 SEHNR, CDR2 FQNEAQ (reference sequence). The CDR3 is made up of 15 amino acids. The CDR3 sequence: CASSSRQGLTETQYF. Here the CDR3 DNA reads TGTGCCAGCAGCTCCCGACAGGGGCTAACGGAGACCCAGTACTTC.

This clonotype was picked up a small number of times. A read error is likely, as this CDR3 ends without the conserved phenylalanine or tryptophan. This rearrangement joins TRBV10-3 to TRBJ2-3, with 7 bases matching TRBD1. The CDR3 is made up of 15 amino acids. V was clipped by 10 bases and J by 2 bases; unmatched bases: 12. The germline V gene has CDR1 ENHRY and CDR2 SYGVKD. The CDR3 DNA reads TGTGCCACGCTTCCGGGACAGAGATTCACAGATACGCAGTATATT. It codes for CATLPGQRFTDTQYI.

This rearrangement joins TRBV3-1 to TRBJ1-1, with D tentatively TRBD1 (5 bases). This CDR3 is built from 15 residues. Germline V gene data show CDR1 as LGHDT and CDR2 as YNNKEL (reference sequence). V was trimmed by 4 bases and J by 1 base, leaving 13 bases between them. CDR3 loop: CASSPRGVRNTEAFF. CDR3 bases: TGTGCCAGCAGCCCCCGGGGGGTAAGGAACACTGAAGCTTTCTTT.

This chain links TRBV5-1 with TRBJ2-2; maybe TRBD1 (5 bases). CDR3 size: 20 residues. Trimming cost V 4 bases and J 1 base, with 26 bases left between them. Germline-derived CDR1 and CDR2 are SGHRS and YFSETQ. The CDR3 region has the DNA TGCGCCAGCAGCCCCTACGTCGGCCCCCGGACAAGAGGGAACACCGGGGAGCTGTTTTTT. It specifies CASSPYVGPRTRGNTGELFF.

The V call is TRBV6-5, the J call TRBJ2-7; maybe TRBD2 (5 bases). CDR1 MNHEY and CDR2 SVGAGI come from the germline V gene. This CDR3 is 19 amino acids long. Deletions cut 6 bases from V and 2 bases from J, with 29 bases between. The CDR3 coding sequence is TGTGCCAGCAGCCTAGTTCGTGCCGCGTGGAGGAACGGCGCCTACGAGCAGTACGTC. Translation: CASSLVRAAWRNGAYEQYV.

This clonotype was detected only a few times. The chain is built from TRBV4-1 and TRBJ2-3, with 9 bases identical to TRBD2. Germline CDR1 reads MGHRA; CDR2 reads YSYEKL. V shed 1 base and J 0 bases; nucleotides not matched to a gene: 2. This CDR3 has 16 amino acids. The CDR3 protein is CASSQVAGASTDTQYF. The CDR3 DNA sequence: TGCGCCAGCAGCCAAGTAGCGGGAGCTAGCACAGATACGCAGTATTTT.